The entry below describes one T cell receptor (beta chain). The data derive from a study of Ad26.COV2.S vaccination and SARS-CoV-2 variants. Assay: immunoSEQ multiplex PCR; the TCRdb copy retains only in-frame clones and omits some. The sample shows some 350,000 clones, roughly nine tenths of them seen only once. The CDR3 has 15 amino acids. Germline CDR1 is MNHEY and CDR2 is SVGAGI. Between the trimmed V and J ends, which lost 0 bases and 1 base, there was a span of 9 bases. The treatment denotes: around 19 received Ad26.COV2.S at low or high dose, single or two shots; 5 received placebo; per-sample allocation not given. Repertoires come from day 63 after the first vaccine or placebo injection. It was Wuhan-strain SARS-CoV-2 spike that the Ad26 vaccine vector expressed.

This TCR derives from a person aged 18-65 years who received the Ad26.COV2.S COVID-19 vaccine or a placebo. The specimen comprised peripheral blood, sampled in a trial of Ad26.COV2.S vaccine versus placebo. The genes are TRBV6-5 and TRBJ1-1; no firm D call. The CDR3 DNA follows: TGTGCCAGCAGTTACTCGCAGATGGGGAACACTGAAGCTTTCTTT. This codes for CASSYSQMGNTEAFF.